Listed here are 21 T cell receptor beta chains from one sample, sequenced in a study of cytomegalovirus exposure and HLA in healthy donors. The PCR contained 60 Vbeta and 13 Jbeta primers. Assay used: immunoSEQ multiplex PCR; TCRdb lists only in-frame clones, some missing. The sample records under 200,000 clones, roughly 13% being singletons. Sequenced material: PBMCs. Receptor source: a man in his forties or fifties in good health and CMV-seropositive.

The V and J genes are TRBV5-6 and TRBJ2-3; 9 bases fit TRBD2. Germline V gene data show CDR1 as SGHDT and CDR2 as YYEEEE. CDR3 length: 16 residues. Losses at the gene ends were 5 bases for V and 5 bases for J; bases not matched to a gene: 12. The CDR3 sequence: CASSYERGGAIDTQYF. The DNA for the CDR3 is TGTGCCAGCAGTTATGAACGCGGGGGGGCTATAGATACGCAGTATTTT.

This clone was observed a few times. This chain uses TRBV19 with TRBJ1-5; the D gene is possibly TRBD1 (5 bases). This CDR3 has 18 residues. The V end lost 4 bases, the J end lost 7 bases, and 26 bases lay between the germline ends. Germline lookup yields CDR1 LNHDA and CDR2 SQIVND (reference sequence). DNA of the CDR3: TGTGCCAGTAGTAAAGTGGGTAGCGGCCGACCAGGGAACCAGCCCCAGCATTTT. It is translated as CASSKVGSGRPGNQPQHF.

V usage is TRBV2 and J usage is TRBJ2-7; D may be TRBD2 (5 bases). Germline V gene data show CDR1 as SNHLY and CDR2 as FYNNEI. This CDR3 has 12 amino acids. Trimming pared 10 bases from V and 2 bases from J, leaving 12 bases between. CDR3 region: CAIRRTTYEQYF. DNA of the CDR3: TGTGCCATCCGGAGGACCACCTACGAGCAGTACTTC.

The chain joins TRBV10-2 to TRBJ2-7, with 7 positions matching TRBD1. The junction had 7 bases not matched to a gene; V was cut back by 4 bases and J by 4 bases. CDR1 is WSHSY, CDR2 SAAADI, per germline. The CDR3 sequence is 14 residues long. As DNA, the CDR3 is TGCGCCAGCAGTGGTAAGGGGGCGAGATACGAGCAGTACGTC. It specifies CASSGKGARYEQYV.

The chain has TRBV6-5 and TRBJ2-1; perhaps TRBD2 as D (6 bases). The CDR3 is 14 residues long. The ends were cut back, 0 bases at V and 5 bases at J, with 8 bases in the middle. Per the germline V gene, CDR1 is MNHEY and CDR2 is SVGAGI. The CDR3 protein is CASSYSTRNNEQFF. Here the CDR3 DNA reads TGTGCCAGCAGTTACTCGACTAGGAACAATGAGCAGTTCTTC.

This clone was seen ten or more times. The V call is TRBV7-9, the J call TRBJ1-3; D unclear. The V end lost 5 bases, the J end lost 8 bases, and 13 bases lay between the germline ends. The CDR3 totals 13 residues. CDR1 is SEHNR and CDR2 is FQNEAQ in the germline V gene (reference sequence). CDR3 in DNA: TGTGCCAGCAGCCCCCTCGCGAGGGACACCATATATTTT. Translated: CASSPLARDTIYF. The whole variable domain, remainder taken from reference TRBV7-9 and TRBJ1-3, is DTGVSQNPRHKITKRGQNVTFRCDPISEHNRLYWYRQTLGQGPEFLTYFQNEAQLEKSRLLSDRFSAERPKGSFSTLEIQRTEQGDSAMYLCASSPLARDTIYFGEGSWLTVV.

This clone was observed a handful of times. The rearrangement links TRBV5-1 to TRBJ1-1; D gene uncertain. Per the germline V gene, CDR1 is SGHRS and CDR2 is YFSETQ. The V and J ends lost 5 bases and 2 bases respectively, with 19 bases between them. The CDR3 is made up of 16 amino acids. The CDR3 DNA sequence: TGCGCCAGCAGACAACGGGTCGATTTTACCAACACTGAAGCTTTCTTT. Amino acid sequence: CASRQRVDFTNTEAFF.

The gene calls are TRBV6-4 and TRBJ2-1; possible D gene TRBD1, 5 bases. CDR1 MRHNA and CDR2 SNTAGT come from the germline V gene. The length of the CDR3 is 15 residues. V shed 4 bases and J shed 3 bases, with 13 bases lying between them. CDR3 loop: CASSVGQGFYNEQFF. The CDR3 DNA reads as TGTGCCAGCAGTGTGGGCCAGGGCTTCTACAATGAGCAGTTCTTC.

This clone was detected a few times. The chain joins TRBV7-8 to TRBJ2-5; the match to TRBD1 covers 10 bases. CDR3 size: 15 residues. The J segment lost 5 bases and the V segment lost 2 bases, leaving 5 bases of the junction unmatched. The germline V gene encodes CDR1 SGHVS and CDR2 FQNEAQ. CDR3 sequence reads: CASSLMGQGWETQYF. CDR3 bases: TGTGCCAGCAGCTTAATGGGACAGGGGTGGGAGACCCAGTACTTC.

The rearrangement joins TRBV7-6 to TRBJ2-7; 13 nucleotides align to TRBD2. This CDR3 comprises 16 residues. The germline V gene encodes CDR1 SGHVS and CDR2 FNYEAQ. Trimming removed 1 base from V and 6 bases from J; junction bases left unmatched: 6. The CDR3 coding sequence is TGTGCCAGCAGCTTAGACACTAGCGGGGGGGCCGGCGAGCAGTACTTC. Its protein product is CASSLDTSGGAGEQYF.

This clone was counted between two and nine times. This chain connects TRBV7-9 to TRBJ1-6; weak D call: TRBD1 (6 bases). CDR1 and CDR2 from the germline V gene are SEHNR and FQNEAQ (reference sequence). The CDR3 contains 15 residues. V lost 7 bases and J lost 7, with 17 bases in between. Written as DNA, the CDR3 is TGTGCCAGCAACTCATTTGGGGGGGCAAATTCACCCCTCCACTTT. It is translated as CASNSFGGANSPLHF.

The genes are TRBV19 and TRBJ2-1; D remains ambiguous. Trimming stripped 4 bases from V and 6 bases from J, with 4 bases between. The germline CDR1 and CDR2 sequences are LNHDA and SQIVND (reference sequence). The length of the CDR3 is 11 residues. CDR3 residues: CASSTLNEQFF. CDR3 coding DNA: TGTGCCAGTAGTACCCTCAATGAGCAGTTCTTC.

This clone has only a few counts. The chain links TRBV5-6 to TRBJ2-4; TRBD1 might be the D (5 bases). Germline lookup yields CDR1 SGHDT and CDR2 YYEEEE. CDR3 length: 14 residues. V lost 2 bases and J 8 bases, leaving 14 bases between the germline ends. The DNA for the CDR3 is TGTGCCAGCAGCTTTGGCCAGGGTAAGGACATTCAGTACTTC. It is translated as CASSFGQGKDIQYF.

DNA of the CDR3: TGCGCCAGCAGCTTGGGTGCAGGGAACACTGAAGCTTTCTTT. This codes for CASSLGAGNTEAFF. The J gene is TRBJ1-1, the V gene TRBV5-1; unclear D gene. V gave up 0 bases and J gave up 1 base, with 7 bases separating them. CDR3 length: 14 residues. Per the germline V gene, CDR1 is SGHRS and CDR2 is YFSETQ.

The rearrangement joins TRBV5-4 to TRBJ2-2, with 10 positions matching TRBD1. The V and J ends lost 4 bases and 4 bases, in that order; junction bases with no gene match: 7. CDR3 length equals 16 residues. CDR1 is SGHNT and CDR2 is YYREEE in the germline V gene (reference sequence). CDR3 sequence reads: CASSLPGQGLTGELFF. CDR3 DNA: TGTGCCAGCAGCCTACCGGGACAGGGGCTCACCGGGGAGCTGTTTTTT. Variable domain in full (rest from reference TRBV5-4 and TRBJ2-2): ETGVTQSPTHLIKTRGQQVTLRCSSQSGHNTVSWYQQALGQGPQFIFQYYREEENGRGNFPPRFSGLQFPNYSSELNVNALELDDSALYLCASSLPGQGLTGELFFGEGSRLTVL.

This sequence joins TRBV4-2 and TRBJ1-2, with 9 bases lining up with TRBD1. V trimming: 2 bases; J trimming: 7 bases; junction bases outside the gene matches: 5. Germline loops: CDR1 LGHNA, CDR2 YNFKEQ. The CDR3 is 14 residues long. Here the CDR3 DNA reads TGTGCCAGCAGCCAAACAGGGGGCGCGGGTGGCTACACCTTC. It is translated as CASSQTGGAGGYTF.

In its sample, this clone was seen a few times. The chain recombines TRBV13 with TRBJ1-2, with D unresolved. Germline CDR1 and CDR2: PRHDT and FYEKMQ (reference sequence). Trimming removed 0 bases from V and 0 bases from J, with 8 bases in between. The CDR3 is 15 amino acids. CDR3 nucleotides: TGTGCCAGCAGCTTAGGACAGATGACTAACTATGGCTACACCTTC. Its protein product is CASSLGQMTNYGYTF. The full variable domain, in which reference TRBV13 and TRBJ1-2 provide the parts outside the CDR3, is AAGVIQSPRHLIKEKRETATLKCYPIPRHDTVYWYQQGPGQDPQFLISFYEKMQSDKGSIPDRFSAQQFSDYHSELNMSSLELGDSALYFCASSLGQMTNYGYTFGSGTRLTVV.

The chain has TRBV6-1 and TRBJ2-1; tentatively, D is TRBD2 (5 bases). This CDR3 is built from 13 residues. Looked up from germline, CDR1 is MNHNS and CDR2 is SASEGT. Trimming left V 6 bases short and J 10 bases short, with 16 bases between. In DNA form, the CDR3 reads TGTGCCAGCAGGGAAATAGCGAGCAGCGAGCAGTTCTTC. Residues: CASREIASSEQFF.

This clone was seen a few times. The chain couples TRBV7-8 to TRBJ2-7; 10 positions match TRBD1. The CDR3 sequence is 16 residues long. Germline lookup yields CDR1 SGHVS and CDR2 FQNEAQ. The junction had 11 bases not matched to a gene; V was cut back by 6 bases and J by 3 bases. The CDR3 sequence: CASRRIPGQGLYEQYF. CDR3 DNA sequence: TGTGCCAGCAGACGAATTCCGGGACAGGGGCTCTACGAGCAGTACTTC. The variable domain in full, completed from reference TRBV7-8 and TRBJ2-7, reads GAGVSQSPRYKVAKRGQDVALRCDPISGHVSLFWYQQALGQGPEFLTYFQNEAQLDKSGLPSDRFFAERPEGSVSTLKIQRTQQEDSAVYLCASRRIPGQGLYEQYFGPGTRLTVT.

This rearrangement joins TRBV18 to TRBJ1-1, with D tentatively TRBD1 (6 bases). CDR1 is KGHSH and CDR2 is LQKENI in the germline V gene. There are 14 residues in the CDR3. Trimming removed 4 bases from V and 1 base from J, with 10 bases in between. CDR3 protein: CASSLQGTNTEAFF. The CDR3 nucleotides read TGTGCCAGCTCACTCCAGGGGACGAACACTGAAGCTTTCTTT.

The chain links TRBV27 to TRBJ1-2; D is unclear. V was clipped by 5 bases and J by 4 bases, with 14 bases between them. Germline V CDR1 and CDR2: MNHEY, SMNVEV (reference sequence). This CDR3 has 14 residues. The CDR3 loop is CASSTDGEGYGYTF. The CDR3 DNA is TGTGCCAGCAGTACGGACGGGGAGGGCTATGGCTACACCTTC.